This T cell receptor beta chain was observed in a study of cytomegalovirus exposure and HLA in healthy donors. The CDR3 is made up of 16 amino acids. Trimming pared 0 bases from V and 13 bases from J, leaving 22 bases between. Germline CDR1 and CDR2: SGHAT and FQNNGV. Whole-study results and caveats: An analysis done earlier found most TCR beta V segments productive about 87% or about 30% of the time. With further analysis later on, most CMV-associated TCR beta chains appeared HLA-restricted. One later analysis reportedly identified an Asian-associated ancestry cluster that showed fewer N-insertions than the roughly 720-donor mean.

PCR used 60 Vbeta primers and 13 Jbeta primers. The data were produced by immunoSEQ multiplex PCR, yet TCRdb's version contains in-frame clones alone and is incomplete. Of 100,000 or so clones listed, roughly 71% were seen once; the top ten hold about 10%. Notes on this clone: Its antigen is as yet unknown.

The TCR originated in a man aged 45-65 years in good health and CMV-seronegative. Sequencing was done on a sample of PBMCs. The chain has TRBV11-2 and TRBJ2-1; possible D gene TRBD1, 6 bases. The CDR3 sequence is CASSLERTAINRVQFF. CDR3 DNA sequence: TGTGCCAGCAGCTTAGAGAGGACAGCCATCAATCGCGTTCAGTTCTTC.